This T cell receptor beta chain derives from a study of response to subunit inactivated influenza vaccine. TCRdb redid the calling of the RT-PCR reads with MiXCR, one entry per CDR3 protein. Of hundreds of thousands of distinct CDR3 sequences listed, 14% are singletons. With 3 bases clipped from V and 4 bases from J, the junction kept 11 bases outside the gene matches. Per the germline V gene, CDR1 is SGHAT and CDR2 is FQNNGV. The CDR3 covers 16 residues. This clonotype was obtained from a man in his fifties or sixties who received an inactivated influenza vaccine. The chain employs TRBV11-2 and TRBJ2-7, with 8 nucleotides matching TRBD1. The sample in question was PBMCs from blood, obtained 14 to 15 days before vaccination. CDR3 nucleotide sequence: TGTGCCAGCAGCTTTTCCTCTCAGGGGGCGGTTTACGAGCAGTACTTC. Its protein product is CASSFSSQGAVYEQYF.